This is a list of T cell receptor beta chains from one sample in a study of shared clonotypes between healthy human individuals. Clones were sequenced by immunoSEQ multiplex PCR, and TCRdb holds only the in-frame ones, with some missing. The sample includes 950,000 to 1,100,000 clones, around four fifths of them seen just once. The sample taken for sequencing was memory CD4+ T cells sorted from blood. The receptors originated from a man aged 18-30 years in good health. CDR3s include the opening cysteine and the closing phenylalanine or tryptophan. The D gene is left open where the match is weak. Clone sizes are given selectively: once, few, many, or a class where the clone is expanded.

clone size	J gene	D gene	V gene	CDR3 DNA	CDR3 protein
few	TRBJ1-2	-	TRBV6-5	TGTGCCAGCAGTTATATCCAGGACCCTTCGATCAATGGCTACACCTTC	CASSYIQDPSINGYTF
-	TRBJ2-7	TRBD2	TRBV25-1	TGTGCCAGCGGTGGCGGGGGCTACGAGCAGTACTTC	CASGGGGYEQYF
-	TRBJ1-6	-	TRBV5-4	TGTGCCAGCAGCTTGTCCAGTGTCTCCTATAATTCACCCCTCCACTTT	CASSLSSVSYNSPLHF
-	TRBJ2-1	TRBD2	TRBV9	TGTGCCAGCAGCGCCGGGAGGGCCTCCTACAATGAGCAGTTCTTC	CASSAGRASYNEQFF
few	TRBJ1-5	-	TRBV19	TGTGCCAGTAGTGAGGGGGGCGCTCAGCCCCAGCATTTT	CASSEGGAQPQHF
many	TRBJ1-2	-	TRBV19	TGTGCCAGTACCCCCCAGGGTGCGGTAGTGGGTGGCTACACCTTC	CASTPQGAVVGGYTF
-	TRBJ2-3	-	TRBV11-2	TGTGCCAGCAGCTTAGATGGGCGCAGCACAGATACGCAGTATTTT	CASSLDGRSTDTQYF
-	TRBJ2-7	-	TRBV6-9	TGTGCCAGCAGAAGGGGACTCCTAAACTACGAGCAGTACTTC	CASRRGLLNYEQYF
few	TRBJ2-3	-	TRBV5-1	TGCGCCAGCAGCTTGTTGTCTGGGGGCCACACAGATACGCAGTATTTT	CASSLLSGGHTDTQYF
-	TRBJ1-6	-	TRBV2	TGTGCCAGCAGTGAGACGTGGTTGAATTCACCCCTCCACTTT	CASSETWLNSPLHF
-	TRBJ1-2	TRBD1	TRBV6-5	TGTGCCAGCAGTTGGGACAGGGGATATGGTGGCTACACCTTC	CASSWDRGYGGYTF
-	TRBJ2-2	TRBD1	TRBV7-2	TGTGCCAGCAGCTTGGGGACAGGGGGAAACACCGGGGAGCTGTTTTTT	CASSLGTGGNTGELFF
few	TRBJ2-7	-	TRBV7-9	TGTGCCAGCAGCTTAGCTGGGGGGCGCGAGCAGTACTTC	CASSLAGGREQYF
-	TRBJ1-4	-	TRBV6-1	TGTGCCAGCACAAGGGGACTCACTAATGAAAAACTGTTTTTT	CASTRGLTNEKLFF
-	TRBJ2-7	TRBD1	TRBV7-8	TGTGCCAGCAGCTTGGACCGACAGGGAGACGAGCAGTACTTC	CASSLDRQGDEQYF
-	TRBJ1-4	-	TRBV7-8	TGTGCCAGCAGGAAGAGGGATCCCAATGAAAAACTGTTTTTT	CASRKRDPNEKLFF
-	TRBJ2-7	-	TRBV29-1	TGCAGCGTTGGGGCGGTTGGTAGCGAGCAGTACTTC	CSVGAVGSEQYF
-	TRBJ2-3	-	TRBV7-3	TGTGCCAGCAGCAAAACAGGGAGCACAGATACGCAGTATTTT	CASSKTGSTDTQYF
-	TRBJ1-5	-	TRBV23-1	TGCGCCAGCAGTCCCGGCCGAGAAGGCAATCAGCCCCAGCATTTT	CASSPGREGNQPQHF
-	TRBJ2-1	TRBD2	TRBV18	TGTGCCAGCTCACCACCCGTAGCGGGGGCGTACAATGAGCAGTTCTTC	CASSPPVAGAYNEQFF
-	TRBJ2-3	TRBD2	TRBV5-1	TGCGCCAGCAGCTTATCCGCTGGAGCGGGGGTAGATACGCAGTATTTT	CASSLSAGAGVDTQYF
few	TRBJ2-3	-	TRBV6-1	TGTGCCAGCAGTGAAGTATCTAGTGCAGATACGCAGTATTTT	CASSEVSSADTQYF
-	TRBJ2-7	TRBD1	TRBV7-6	TGTGCCAGCAGCTCGGGCCAATTGGGACAGGCCTACGAGCAGTACTTC	CASSSGQLGQAYEQYF
-	TRBJ2-2	TRBD2	TRBV30	TGTGCCTGGAGTGTACTGGGAGGGGTGGACGGGGAGCTGTTTTTT	CAWSVLGGVDGELFF
-	TRBJ1-3	-	TRBV6-4	TGTGCCAGCACAGGGTCTGGAAACACCATATATTTT	CASTGSGNTIYF
-	TRBJ2-1	TRBD2	TRBV7-2	TGTGCCAGCAGCTTAGGGACTAGCGGGATTGAGCAGTTCTTC	CASSLGTSGIEQFF
-	TRBJ2-3	-	TRBV5-6	TGTGCCAGCAGCCTGGTGGTGGGCACAGATACGCAGTATTTT	CASSLVVGTDTQYF
-	TRBJ2-7	-	TRBV27	TGTGCCAGCAGCCCGACCAGCTCGAGCTCCTACGAGCAGTACTTC	CASSPTSSSSYEQYF
few	TRBJ1-1	TRBD1	TRBV5-1	TGCGCCAGCAGCTTGGAAGGGACAGTGTTTGAAGCTTTCTTT	CASSLEGTVFEAFF
-	TRBJ2-7	-	TRBV27	TGTGCCAGCAGTTTAGGCTATAAGACCTACGAGCAGTACTTC	CASSLGYKTYEQYF
-	TRBJ2-5	TRBD2	TRBV7-9	TGTGCCAGCAGCCACCCCAGGACTAGGGAGACCCAGTACTTC	CASSHPRTRETQYF
-	TRBJ1-3	TRBD1	TRBV30	TGTGCCTGGAGGGCAACAGGGGGCAGTGGAAACACCATATATTTT	CAWRATGGSGNTIYF
-	TRBJ2-1	TRBD2	TRBV4-3	TGCGCCAGCAGCCAAAAAAGTCTAGCGGGGGGAGTACGGGACAATGAGCAGTTCTTC	CASSQKSLAGGVRDNEQFF
-	TRBJ2-7	-	TRBV10-3	TGTGCCATCAGTGACTCTGGGTTGTACGAGCAGTACTTC	CAISDSGLYEQYF
-	TRBJ2-3	-	TRBV6-6	TGTGCCAGCAGCTCCGGACGGGGAAGTACGCAGTATTTT	CASSSGRGSTQYF
-	TRBJ1-4	-	TRBV2	TGTGCCAGCAGTGGGACATCTAATGAAAAACTGTTTTTT	CASSGTSNEKLFF
-	TRBJ1-3	-	TRBV18	TGTGCCAGCTCACCGGGTGGGAGCTCTGGAAACACCATATATTTT	CASSPGGSSGNTIYF
-	TRBJ2-2	TRBD1	TRBV6-5	TGTGCCAGCAGTTTTGGACAGGGAAAAACCGGGGAGCTGTTTTTT	CASSFGQGKTGELFF
-	TRBJ1-5	-	TRBV19	TGTGCCAGTAGTCTCGGATATCAGCCCCAGCATTTT	CASSLGYQPQHF
-	TRBJ2-2	-	TRBV18	TGTGCCAGCTCACAAAGACAGACCGGGGAGCTGTTTTTT	CASSQRQTGELFF
-	TRBJ2-5	TRBD1	TRBV28	TGTGCCAGCAGTCCGTCCGGGACAGGGGGCGCGGAGACCCAGTACTTC	CASSPSGTGGAETQYF
-	TRBJ2-7	TRBD2	TRBV7-2	TGTGCCAGCAGGCCCGGGGGGAGCTCCTACGAGCAGTACTTC	CASRPGGSSYEQYF
-	TRBJ2-7	-	TRBV28	TGTGCCAGCAGCCTTCAGGGGAAAAACTACGAGCAGTACTTC	CASSLQGKNYEQYF
-	TRBJ1-1	-	TRBV29-1	TGCAGCGTTGAGTTACATTCTGAAGCTTTCTTT	CSVELHSEAFF